The 8 T cell receptor beta chains below all came from one sample that was sequenced in a study of T cell responses to AZD1222 COVID-19 vaccine. Profiled with immunoSEQ multiplex PCR; TCRdb holds only in-frame clones, not every one. The table includes 95,000 to 150,000 clones, roughly 93% detected once. The sequencing here drew on peripheral blood, taken on day 0 of AZD1222 vaccination. All receptors come from an adult in good health.

The genes are TRBV3-1 (or the pseudogene TRBV3-2) and TRBJ1-2; 9 bases align to TRBD1. CDR1 LGHDT and CDR2 YNNKEL come from the germline V gene (reference sequence). This CDR3 has 16 residues. After removal of 7 bases from V and 2 bases from J, the junction contained 11 bases not matched to a gene. Here the CDR3 DNA reads TGTGCCAGCAAAAAAACGGGACAGGGAGTGAACTATGGCTACACCTTC. It encodes CASKKTGQGVNYGYTF.

The chain employs TRBV3-1 (or the pseudogene TRBV3-2) and TRBJ1-3; the match to TRBD1 covers 8 bases. The CDR3 has 17 amino acids. The germline CDR1 and CDR2 sequences are LGHDT and YNNKEL (reference sequence). J gave up 0 bases and V 3 bases, and 7 bases lay outside the gene matches. CDR3: CASSQETGASSGNTIYF. In DNA form, the CDR3 reads TGTGCCAGCAGCCAGGAGACAGGGGCCAGCTCTGGAAACACCATATATTTT.

The chain joins TRBV9 to TRBJ1-3; D remains ambiguous. Trimming left V 4 bases short and J 3 bases short, with 5 bases between. The germline CDR1 and CDR2 sequences are SGDLS and YYNGEE. This CDR3 is built from 12 residues. For the CDR3, the DNA is TGTGCCAGCAGCCCGAGTGGAAACACCATATATTTT. As protein: CASSPSGNTIYF. The full variable domain, its missing parts supplied by reference TRBV9 and TRBJ1-3, is DSGVTQTPKHLITATGQRVTLRCSPRSGDLSVYWYQQSLDQGLQFLIQYYNGEERAKGNILERFSAQQFPDLHSELNLSSLELGDSALYFCASSPSGNTIYFGEGSWLTVV.

Note on this clone: The identical CDR3 is also encoded by other nucleotide sequences in the sample. The V gene is TRBV12-3 or TRBV12-4, the J gene TRBJ1-1; unclear D gene. Trimming took 2 bases from V and 3 from J, leaving 4 bases between them. The CDR3 covers 12 residues. For the CDR3, the DNA is TGTGCCAGCAGTTTAAGGCACACTGAAGCTTTCTTT. Protein: CASSLRHTEAFF.

This rearrangement joins TRBV7-2 to TRBJ1-3; D uncertain. CDR3 length: 16 residues. Germline-derived CDR1 and CDR2 are SGHTA and FQGNSA. V lost 5 bases and J 1 base, leaving 15 bases between the germline ends. The CDR3 loop reads CASSVEGTVSGNTIYF. The CDR3 bases are TGTGCCAGCAGCGTTGAGGGAACGGTGTCTGGAAACACCATATATTTT. Drawing the rest from reference TRBV7-2 and TRBJ1-3, the complete variable domain is GAGVSQSPSNKVTEKGKDVELRCDPISGHTALYWYRQSLGQGLEFLIYFQGNSAPDKSGLPSDRFSAERTGGSVSTLTIQRTQQEDSAVYLCASSVEGTVSGNTIYFGEGSWLTVV.

The chain carries TRBV19 and TRBJ2-2, with 12 positions matching TRBD1. CDR3 length equals 16 residues. V dropped 9 bases and J dropped 3; count of bases not matched to a gene: 8. Germline V gene sequence: CDR1 LNHDA, CDR2 SQIVND (reference sequence). In DNA, the CDR3 is TGTGCCAGCAGCCGGGACAGGGGGCATGACACCGGGGAGCTGTTTTTT. This gives the protein CASSRDRGHDTGELFF. Drawing the rest from reference TRBV19 and TRBJ2-2, the complete variable domain is DGGITQSPKYLFRKEGQNVTLSCEQNLNHDAMYWYRQDPGQGLRLIYYSQIVNDFQKGDIAEGYSVSREKKESFPLTVTSAQKNPTAFYLCASSRDRGHDTGELFFGEGSRLTVL.

This chain uses TRBV11-1 with TRBJ1-2; 8 nucleotides line up with TRBD1. This CDR3 region has 13 residues. Germline CDR1 and CDR2: SGHAT and FQDESV (reference sequence). The V and J ends lost 5 bases and 4 bases, in that order; junction bases with no gene match: 3. The CDR3 coding sequence is TGTGCCAGCAGCGTTACAGGGGGCTATGGCTACACCTTC. Translating gives CASSVTGGYGYTF.

The chain has TRBV2 and TRBJ1-4; D is uncertain. This CDR3 spans 14 amino acids. V dropped 4 bases and J dropped 3 bases, with 9 bases sitting between them. Germline V gene data show CDR1 as SNHLY and CDR2 as FYNNEI. The CDR3 DNA is TGTGCCAGCAGTGGCCAGGAATCTAATGAAAAACTGTTTTTT. Protein product: CASSGQESNEKLFF.